What follows are 14 T cell receptor beta chains derived from one specimen sequenced in a study of immune evolution from preneoplasia to lung adenocarcinoma. Profiling relied on immunoSEQ multiplex PCR, and the TCRdb table lists in-frame clones only, not all of them. This table holds 3,500 to 5,500 clones, roughly 73% found once. The sample comprised FFPE lung adenocarcinoma in situ tissue. Receptors originate from a person aged 60-80 years with lung adenocarcinoma.

This clone occurred a few times. Other DNA sequences of this sample code for an identical CDR3. V is TRBV6-1 and J is TRBJ1-6, with no clear D. Per germline, CDR1 MNHNS and CDR2 SASEGT. The germline V and J ends were trimmed by 10 bases and 0 bases, with 13 bases remaining between them. The CDR3 length is 15 residues. The CDR3 loop is CATEGASSYNSPLHF. In DNA, the CDR3 is TGTGCCACCGAGGGTGCCTCCTCCTATAATTCACCCCTCCACTTT.

The chain couples TRBV7-8 to TRBJ2-5, with 7 bases fitting TRBD1. Unmatched junction bases numbered 12, after V lost 1 base and J lost 1 base. There are 18 residues in the CDR3. Germline CDR1 is SGHVS and CDR2 is FQNEAQ. The CDR3 sequence: CASSLEIWSGTAQETQYF. CDR3 nucleotide sequence: TGTGCCAGCAGCTTAGAGATTTGGTCCGGGACAGCCCAAGAGACCCAGTACTTC.

This chain joins TRBV29-1 and TRBJ2-3; perhaps TRBD2 as D (6 bases). CDR3 length: 15 amino acids. Per the germline V gene, CDR1 is SQVTM and CDR2 is ANQGSEA. V shed 6 bases and J shed 2 bases, with 18 bases lying between them. The CDR3 nucleotides read TGCAGCGTGCCACGGGTGGGGGGAAACACAGATACGCAGTATTTT. This codes for CSVPRVGGNTDTQYF.

The chain combines TRBV15 with TRBJ2-7; 7 bases are a match to TRBD2. Germline values: CDR1 LNHNV, CDR2 YYDKDF (reference sequence). The CDR3 runs 16 residues. Germline trimming cut 0 bases from V and 1 base from J; bases unmatched to any gene: 6. The CDR3 region has the DNA TGTGCCACCAGCAGAGATCAGGCTAGCGGATCCTACGAGCAGTACTTC. Protein: CATSRDQASGSYEQYF.

The chain recombines TRBV18 with TRBJ1-5, with D possibly TRBD1 on 6 matching bases. Deletions cut 3 bases from V and 7 bases from J, with 13 bases between. Per germline, CDR1 KGHSH and CDR2 LQKENI. CDR3 length: 14 residues. This chain's CDR3 is CASSPQGRGQPQHF. As DNA, the CDR3 is TGTGCCAGCTCACCCCAGGGGCGCGGCCAGCCCCAGCATTTT.

The CDR3 region has the DNA TGCAGCGTTCGACAAACAACTAATGAAAAACTGTTTTTT. Its protein product is CSVRQTTNEKLFF. This chain connects TRBV29-1 to TRBJ1-4; D is uncertain. Germline CDR1 and CDR2: SQVTM and ANQGSEA. V lost 5 bases, J lost 0 bases, and 7 bases lay in between. This CDR3 is built from 13 residues.

The chain couples TRBV11-3 to TRBJ1-1, with a possible D match to TRBD1 (5 bases). The V gene lost 0 bases and the J gene lost 3 bases, with 11 bases spanning the gap. The CDR3 covers 15 residues. Germline CDR1 SGHNT, CDR2 YENEEA. The CDR3 region has the DNA TGTGCCAGCAGCTTAGATGGGGGGAGTGACACTGAAGCTTTCTTT. This codes for CASSLDGGSDTEAFF. Supplemented by reference TRBV11-3 and TRBJ1-1, the full variable domain reads EAGVVQSPRYKIIEKKQPVAFWCNPISGHNTLYWYLQNLGQGPELLIRYENEEAVDDSQLPKDRFSAERLKGVDSTLKIQPAELGDSAVYLCASSLDGGSDTEAFFGQGTRLTVV.

This chain joins TRBV5-4 and TRBJ1-2; maybe TRBD1 (5 bases). Looked up from germline, CDR1 is SGHNT and CDR2 is YYREEE (reference sequence). V shed 3 bases and J shed 8 bases, with 20 bases lying between them. There are 15 residues in the CDR3. The CDR3 DNA follows: TGTGCCAGCAGCTCGGCCACAGGCGTCCCGGAAGGCTACACCTTC. Protein sequence: CASSSATGVPEGYTF.

V gene TRBV5-4 combines with J gene TRBJ1-1; D is possibly TRBD1 (5 bases). Germline values: CDR1 SGHNT, CDR2 YYREEE (reference sequence). Trimming took off 3 bases at V and 0 bases at J, with 6 bases between the two ends. There are 13 residues in the CDR3. The CDR3 region is CASSWGVNTEAFF. Here the CDR3 DNA reads TGTGCCAGCAGCTGGGGGGTGAACACTGAAGCTTTCTTT.

This chain joins TRBV11-1 and TRBJ2-6, with TRBD1 identical over 10 bases. The V segment lost 2 bases and the J segment 0 bases; nucleotides outside the gene matches: 7. In germline, CDR1 is SGHAT, CDR2 FQDESV (reference sequence). CDR3 size: 19 residues. The CDR3 here is CASSLRTGGLFSGANVLTF. CDR3 bases: TGTGCCAGCAGCTTACGGACAGGGGGGCTTTTCTCTGGGGCCAACGTCCTGACTTTC.

This chain links TRBV7-2 with TRBJ2-3; D not certain. The CDR3 has 14 amino acids. The germline V gene encodes CDR1 SGHTA and CDR2 FQGNSA. V was shortened by 5 bases and J by 3 bases, with 12 bases between the two germline ends. The CDR3 bases are TGTGCCAGCAGCCCAGGAGTAGCAACAGATACGCAGTATTTT. It yields the protein CASSPGVATDTQYF.

The rearrangement links TRBV18 to TRBJ2-7, with D unresolved. CDR1 KGHSH and CDR2 LQKENI come from the germline V gene. The CDR3 covers 13 residues. V was pared by 6 bases and J by 5 bases, with 14 bases between. The CDR3 loop reads CASSPASTDEQYF. The CDR3 DNA reads as TGTGCCAGCTCTCCAGCCTCCACTGACGAGCAGTACTTC.

V usage is TRBV28 and J usage is TRBJ1-2; D gene ambiguous. Trimming removed 8 bases at V and 2 bases at J, with 15 bases between. Germline CDR1 reads MDHEN; CDR2 reads SYDVKM. The CDR3 totals 14 residues. For the CDR3, the DNA is TGTGCCAGCGCCCAATATCCTGTAAACTATGGCTACACCTTC. Amino acid sequence: CASAQYPVNYGYTF.

The CDR3 loop is CASRPLGGREIEAFF. CDR3 coding DNA: TGTGCCAGTAGACCCTTAGGGGGTAGGGAAATTGAAGCTTTCTTT. This chain links TRBV19 with TRBJ1-1; the D gene is possibly TRBD1 (6 bases). The CDR3 totals 15 residues. Trimming pared 6 bases from V and 7 bases from J, leaving 21 bases between. Germline V gives CDR1 LNHDA, CDR2 SQIVND (reference sequence).